This TCR beta chain was documented in a study of blood T cell repertoires in COVID-19 (TCRdb year 2020). Study-level background: Samples covering the acute and convalescent phases of COVID-19 were provided by collaborators in the United States, Italy and Spain. A de-identified subject ID, COVID-19 status, age in years and sex were almost always included in the sample metadata. The samples were drawn from two sources: the first 160 participants of the ongoing ImmuneRACE study, and approximately 1,300 subjects contributed by 6 global collaborators. Deeply sampled blood TCRbeta repertoires from subjects exposed to, actively infected with, or recovered from COVID-19 were included in the dataset. The prospective study material was composed of cDNA or gDNA derived from T cells, B-cell-depleted T cells, or PBMCs. The repertoires were made available in a free public database intended to serve as a resource for research on the immune response to SARS-CoV-2. Where available, HLA class I and class II types were taken from metadata supplied by the sample provider and were not determined by assay-based typing. Findings and caveats that apply to the study as a whole: The quantity of clinical and demographic metadata differed by source and by participant and was supplied without curation.

The germline V gene (reference sequence) supplies CDR1 SEHNR and CDR2 FQNEAQ. Trimming removed 2 bases from V and 2 bases from J, leaving 10 bases between the germline ends. The CDR3 holds 16 amino acids from the cysteine to the phenylalanine. The kept DNA is CDR3 alone, 48 bases in frame from the first base. The immunoSEQ Assay, a bias-controlled multiplex PCR, was used to amplify TCRbeta CDR3 regions from genomic DNA. The authors' pipeline ran thus. Nucleated cell counts per sample were estimated from amplification of reference gene primers within the assay. Sequence reads were collapsed and filtered to measure the absolute abundance of every unique TCRbeta CDR3 rearrangement. For each sample, productive Simpson clonality was calculated by taking the square root of Simpson's diversity index across productive rearrangements. Imported from immuneACCESS, the table was reduced by TCRdb to in-frame sequences with V and J called. These copies leave out some clones; in studies compared against another copy, an unresolved V gene accounts for under half, and the cause of the remainder is not known. V and J calls and clone size are copied from that table; D and trimming were computed from the DNA. This sample lists a few hundred thousand clones; 88% were detected once. The top ten clonotypes cover about 2.5% of the sample.

Enrolling through a virtual design, the prospective study's participants ranged in age from roughly 18 to 89 years and lived across roughly 23 United States geographic areas. In the prospective study, participants were assigned to cohorts based on the clinical history participants reported in a screening survey and a study questionnaire. In the prospective study, whole blood, serum and a nasopharyngeal or oropharyngeal swab were collected from each participant by mobile phlebotomists. Additional blood draws and questionnaires over an approximately two-month period could optionally be provided by prospective study participants. Blood samples from the prospective study were shipped frozen or at room temperature prior to DNA extraction. As concerns this clone: This receptor's antigen is unknown. Base-call qualities are not available, and no considerably larger clone is one nucleotide away.

The source material was PBMCs or T cells enriched from blood (not recorded which). The sequence is built from TRBV7-9 and TRBJ2-6; a tentative D match to TRBD1 spans 5 bases. This receptor was obtained from a woman in her thirties or forties with acute COVID-19. The CDR3 in this case is CASSLSRAAGANVLTF. The DNA sequence is given as TGTGCCAGCAGCTTAAGCAGGGCGGCTGGGGCCAACGTCCTGACTTTC.